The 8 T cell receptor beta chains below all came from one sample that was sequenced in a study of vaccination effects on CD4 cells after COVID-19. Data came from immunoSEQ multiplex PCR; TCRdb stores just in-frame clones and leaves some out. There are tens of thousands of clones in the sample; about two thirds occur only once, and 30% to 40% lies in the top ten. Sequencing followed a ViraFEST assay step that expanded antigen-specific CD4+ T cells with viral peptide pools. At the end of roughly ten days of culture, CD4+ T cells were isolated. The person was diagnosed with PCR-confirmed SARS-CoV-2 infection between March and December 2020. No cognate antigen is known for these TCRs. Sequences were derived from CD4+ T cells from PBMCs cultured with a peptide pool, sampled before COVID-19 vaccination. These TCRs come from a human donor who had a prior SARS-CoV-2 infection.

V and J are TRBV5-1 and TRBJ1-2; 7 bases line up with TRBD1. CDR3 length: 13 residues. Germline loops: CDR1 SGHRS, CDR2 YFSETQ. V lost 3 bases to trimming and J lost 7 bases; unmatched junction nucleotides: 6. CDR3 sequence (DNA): TGCGCCAGCAGCTCGACAGGGTTTGGTGGCTACACCTTC. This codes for CASSSTGFGGYTF.

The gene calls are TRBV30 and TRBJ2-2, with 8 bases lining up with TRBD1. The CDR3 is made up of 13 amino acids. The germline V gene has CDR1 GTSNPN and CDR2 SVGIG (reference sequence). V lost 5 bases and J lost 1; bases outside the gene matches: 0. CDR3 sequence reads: CAWDRGNTGELFF. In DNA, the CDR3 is TGTGCCTGGGACAGGGGGAACACCGGGGAGCTGTTTTTT.

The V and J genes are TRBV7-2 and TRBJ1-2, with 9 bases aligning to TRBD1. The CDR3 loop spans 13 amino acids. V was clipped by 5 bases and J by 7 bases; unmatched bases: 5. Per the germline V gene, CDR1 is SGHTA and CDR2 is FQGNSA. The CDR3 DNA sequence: TGTGCCAGCAGCCGGGACAGGGCGGTTGGCTACACCTTC. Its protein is CASSRDRAVGYTF.

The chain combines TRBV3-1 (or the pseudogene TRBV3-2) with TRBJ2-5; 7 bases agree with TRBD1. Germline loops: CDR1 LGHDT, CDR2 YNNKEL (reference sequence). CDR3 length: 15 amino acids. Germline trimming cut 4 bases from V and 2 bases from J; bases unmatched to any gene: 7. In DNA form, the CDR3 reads TGTGCCAGCAGCCCCCTCAGGGGGAATCAAGAGACCCAGTACTTC. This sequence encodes CASSPLRGNQETQYF.

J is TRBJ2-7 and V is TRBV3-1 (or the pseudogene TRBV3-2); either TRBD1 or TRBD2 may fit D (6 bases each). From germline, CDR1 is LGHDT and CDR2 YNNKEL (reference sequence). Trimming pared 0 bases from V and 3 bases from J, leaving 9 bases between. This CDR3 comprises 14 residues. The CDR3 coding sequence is TGTGCCAGCAGCCAAGATGAGGGGGGCTACGAGCAGTACTTC. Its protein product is CASSQDEGGYEQYF.

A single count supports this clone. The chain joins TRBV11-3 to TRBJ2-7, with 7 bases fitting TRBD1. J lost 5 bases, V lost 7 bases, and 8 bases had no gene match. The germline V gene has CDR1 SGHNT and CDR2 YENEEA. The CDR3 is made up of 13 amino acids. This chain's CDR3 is CASNKRDSHEQYF. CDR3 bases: TGTGCCAGCAACAAAAGGGACAGCCACGAGCAGTACTTC.

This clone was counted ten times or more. The CDR3 region is CSVERGAGETQYF. Written as DNA, the CDR3 is TGCAGCGTTGAAAGGGGGGCCGGGGAGACCCAGTACTTC. This chain uses TRBV29-1 with TRBJ2-5, with D perhaps given as TRBD1 or TRBD2 (6 bases each). CDR1 and CDR2 from the germline V gene are SQVTM and ANQGSEA. The CDR3 is 13 residues long. V was pared by 2 bases and J by 5 bases, with 12 bases between.

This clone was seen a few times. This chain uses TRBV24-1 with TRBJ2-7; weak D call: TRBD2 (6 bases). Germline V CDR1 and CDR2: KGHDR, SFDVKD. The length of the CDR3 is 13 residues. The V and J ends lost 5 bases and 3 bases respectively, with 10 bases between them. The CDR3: CATSGIADYEQYF. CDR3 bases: TGTGCCACCAGTGGGATAGCGGACTACGAGCAGTACTTC.